Each of the 21 T cell receptor beta chains below was sequenced from the same sample in a study of blood T cell repertoires in COVID-19 (dated by TCRdb to between 2020 and 2021). The library was produced with the immunoSEQ multiplex PCR assay. Held by TCRdb, this immuneACCESS table contains in-frame sequences only and omits some clones. Under half of the omission traces to an unresolved V gene where checked; the cause of the rest is unknown. Recorded for this sample are just under 350,000 clones; around 91% of them occurred a single time. Around 3.5% of the sample lies in the top ten. The sample taken for sequencing was peripheral blood. The receptors were sampled from a woman aged 18-35 years who had recovered from COVID-19.

CDR3 amino acids: CASSPWGSSGSYNEQFF. The CDR3 region has the DNA TGCGCCAGCAGCCCATGGGGTAGTAGCGGGAGTTATAATGAGCAGTTCTTC. V and J are TRBV5-1 and TRBJ2-1; 9 nucleotides line up with TRBD2. Germline CDR1 reads SGHRS; CDR2 reads YFSETQ. The CDR3 covers 17 residues. Losses at the gene ends were 4 bases for V and 7 bases for J; bases not matched to a gene: 15.

The chain links TRBV7-9 to TRBJ1-4; no clear D gene. Deletions cut 3 bases from V and 2 bases from J, with 22 bases between. This CDR3 has 19 amino acids. Germline CDR1 and CDR2: SEHNR and FQNEAQ (reference sequence). CDR3 bases: TGTGCCAGCAGCTTGCTCATCGGGAGTCGAGTAGGCACTAATGAAAAACTGTTTTTT. It specifies CASSLLIGSRVGTNEKLFF.

This clone was recorded once. The chain links TRBV4-3 to TRBJ1-1; TRBD1 might be the D (5 bases). Per germline, CDR1 LGHNA and CDR2 YSLEER. The V gene lost 1 base and the J gene lost 0 bases, with 6 bases spanning the gap. There are 14 residues in the CDR3. CDR3 in amino acids: CASSQGTLNTEAFF. The DNA of the CDR3 is TGCGCCAGCAGCCAAGGGACACTGAACACTGAAGCTTTCTTT.

CDR3 residues: CASSSHGGETQYF. For the CDR3, the DNA is TGTGCCAGCAGCTCTCATGGGGGGGAGACCCAGTACTTC. The chain carries TRBV11-3 and TRBJ2-5; maybe TRBD2 (6 bases). The length of the CDR3 is 13 residues. In germline, CDR1 is SGHNT, CDR2 YENEEA. The V end lost 4 bases, the J end lost 5 bases, and 11 bases lay between the germline ends.

The chain is built from TRBV27 and TRBJ2-1; 13 bases are shared with TRBD2. In germline, CDR1 is MNHEY, CDR2 SMNVEV (reference sequence). V trimming: 5 bases; J trimming: 9 bases; junction bases outside the gene matches: 7. The CDR3 length is 15 residues. In DNA form, the CDR3 reads TGTGCCAGCAGTCCCGGACTAGCGGGAGTAACTGAGCAGTTCTTC. This translates into CASSPGLAGVTEQFF.

The chain joins TRBV5-6 to TRBJ2-1, with 8 bases fitting TRBD2. J was trimmed by 1 base and V by 0 bases; bases with no gene match: 3. The CDR3 is 16 amino acids. Germline V lookup: CDR1 SGHDT, CDR2 YYEEEE. In DNA form, the CDR3 reads TGTGCCAGCAGCTTGGATAGCGGGACGTCCTACAATGAGCAGTTCTTC. Amino acid sequence: CASSLDSGTSYNEQFF.

The chain employs TRBV14 and TRBJ2-1, with a possible D match to TRBD2 (6 bases). This CDR3 is 14 amino acids long. Germline-derived CDR1 and CDR2 are SGHDN and FVKESK. Deletions cut 7 bases from V and 3 bases from J, with 13 bases between. The CDR3 spells CASKDGRYYNEQFF. CDR3 bases: TGTGCCAGCAAAGACGGGAGATACTACAATGAGCAGTTCTTC.

V and J are TRBV19 and TRBJ2-1, with D possibly TRBD2 on 6 matching bases. The V end was cut by 5 bases, the J end by 7 bases, with 15 bases between. CDR3 length: 14 residues. Germline V lookup: CDR1 LNHDA, CDR2 SQIVND (reference sequence). The CDR3 sequence is CASSPGSPTNEQFF. CDR3 in DNA: TGTGCCAGTAGTCCCGGGAGCCCAACTAATGAGCAGTTCTTC.

The J gene is TRBJ1-1, the V gene TRBV4-3, with 8 bases lining up with TRBD1. There are 14 residues in the CDR3. Looked up from germline, CDR1 is LGHNA and CDR2 is YSLEER. Losses at the gene ends were 4 bases for V and 4 bases for J; bases not matched to a gene: 5. The DNA for the CDR3 is TGCGCCAGCAGCCGACAGGGGCTCAGCACTGAAGCTTTCTTT. Protein product: CASSRQGLSTEAFF.

CDR3 nucleotide sequence: TGTGCCAGCCGGACAGGCGCGAACACCGGGGAGCTGTTTTTT. It yields the protein CASRTGANTGELFF. This chain links TRBV9 with TRBJ2-2, with TRBD1 identical over 7 bases. The CDR3 extends over 14 amino acids. The germline V gene has CDR1 SGDLS and CDR2 YYNGEE. V shed 7 bases, J shed 0 bases, and the junction held 3 bases outside the gene matches.

The gene calls are TRBV5-1 and TRBJ1-4, with a possible D match to TRBD1 (5 bases). The germline CDR1 and CDR2 sequences are SGHRS and YFSETQ. The ends were cut back, 5 bases at V and 0 bases at J, with 14 bases in the middle. This CDR3 comprises 16 residues. The CDR3 sequence: CASRAGPGATNEKLFF. The DNA of the CDR3 is TGCGCCAGCAGGGCGGGACCGGGGGCAACTAATGAAAAACTGTTTTTT.

This clone was seen only once. The V call is TRBV9, the J call TRBJ2-6; the D gene is possibly TRBD1 (6 bases). The CDR3 has 19 amino acids. V was cut by 3 bases and J by 0 bases, with 19 bases left in between. Germline CDR1 and CDR2: SGDLS and YYNGEE. CDR3 loop: CASSATEGHGISGANVLTF. The DNA of the CDR3 is TGTGCCAGCAGCGCCACCGAGGGACATGGAATCTCTGGGGCCAACGTCCTGACTTTC. Based on the CDR3 plus reference TRBV9 and TRBJ2-6, the full variable domain is DSGVTQTPKHLITATGQRVTLRCSPRSGDLSVYWYQQSLDQGLQFLIQYYNGEERAKGNILERFSAQQFPDLHSELNLSSLELGDSALYFCASSATEGHGISGANVLTFGAGSRLTVL.

V and J are TRBV7-9 and TRBJ2-3; 8 bases line up with TRBD2. CDR1 is SEHNR and CDR2 is FQNEAQ in the germline V gene (reference sequence). The CDR3 totals 17 residues. The ends lost 5 bases at V and 0 bases at J; junction bases unmatched: 10. The CDR3 sequence is CASSPVSGMSSTDTQYF. The DNA of the CDR3 is TGTGCCAGCAGCCCCGTTAGCGGGATGTCTAGCACAGATACGCAGTATTTT.

The chain links TRBV10-1 to TRBJ1-6, with unresolved D. Germline CDR1 WNHNN, CDR2 SYGVQD (reference sequence). The CDR3 is 12 residues long. The ends were cut back, 0 bases at V and 9 bases at J, with 3 bases in the middle. The chain's CDR3 is CASSESGSPLHF. CDR3 DNA: TGCGCCAGCAGTGAGTCCGGTTCACCCCTCCACTTT.

This clone was observed once. The rearrangement links TRBV7-9 to TRBJ2-3; no definite D call. Germline V gene data show CDR1 as SEHNR and CDR2 as FQNEAQ (reference sequence). V shed 5 bases and J shed 6 bases, with 12 bases lying between them. The length of the CDR3 is 13 residues. The CDR3 region is CASSPLRADTQYF. CDR3 in DNA: TGTGCCAGCAGCCCGCTGAGAGCGGATACGCAGTATTTT.

A note on this clone: Other DNA sequences from this sample encode an identical CDR3 as well. This sequence joins TRBV29-1 and TRBJ2-1, with no clear D. Deletions cut 2 bases from V and 0 bases from J, with 5 bases between. The germline V gene encodes CDR1 SQVTM and CDR2 ANQGSEA. This CDR3 region has 13 residues. The CDR3 is CSVEPSSYNEQFF. Written as DNA, the CDR3 is TGCAGCGTTGAACCTAGCTCCTACAATGAGCAGTTCTTC.

Remarks on this clone: At the DNA level, this CDR3 is encoded by other sequences in the same sample as well. The CDR3 DNA follows: TGTGCCAGCAGTTACTCGACTAGCGCCTACGAGCAGTACGTC. Its protein is CASSYSTSAYEQYV. The rearrangement joins TRBV6-2 or TRBV6-3 to TRBJ2-7; TRBD2 agrees at 8 bases. Per germline, CDR1 MNHEY and CDR2 SVGEGT. Trimming took 0 bases from V and 2 from J; bases not matched to a gene: 0. This CDR3 region has 14 residues.

V is TRBV4-1 and J is TRBJ2-1; 14 bases are a match to TRBD2. CDR3 length: 17 residues. Germline V gene data show CDR1 as MGHRA and CDR2 as YSYEKL. The V and J ends lost 3 bases and 3 bases, in that order; junction bases with no gene match: 4. This chain's CDR3 is CASSQEGLAGDYNEQFF. The CDR3 DNA sequence: TGCGCCAGCAGCCAGGAGGGACTAGCGGGGGACTACAATGAGCAGTTCTTC.

This chain links TRBV6-4 with TRBJ2-3; D uncertain. Germline V lookup: CDR1 MRHNA, CDR2 SNTAGT. V was cut by 4 bases and J by 0 bases, with 11 bases left in between. The CDR3 is 15 amino acids. The CDR3 bases are TGTGCCAGCAGTGTTGGTGAGACTAGCACAGATACGCAGTATTTT. Encoded protein: CASSVGETSTDTQYF.

This sequence joins TRBV6-6 and TRBJ2-1, with a tentative D call TRBD2 (5 bases). The V and J ends lost 5 bases and 9 bases respectively, with 14 bases between them. Germline-derived CDR1 and CDR2 are MNHNY and SVGAGI (reference sequence). This CDR3 comprises 13 residues. The CDR3 region is CASSKGSGVEQFF. The CDR3 DNA reads TGTGCCAGCAGTAAAGGGAGTGGTGTTGAGCAGTTCTTC.

The CDR3 spells CASSLSLAGVAGELFF. CDR3 nucleotide sequence: TGTGCCAGCAGCTTATCCCTAGCGGGAGTCGCCGGGGAGCTGTTTTTT. The chain carries TRBV7-2 and TRBJ2-2; 10 bases fit TRBD2. Trimming removed 2 bases from V and 6 bases from J; junction bases left unmatched: 6. The CDR3 is 16 amino acids. Germline lookup yields CDR1 SGHTA and CDR2 FQGNSA.